This TCR beta chain was captured in a study of blood T cell repertoires in COVID-19. Study as a whole: Samples representing acute and convalescent COVID-19 were sourced from the United States, Italy and Spain.

CDR3 length: 13 residues. V shed 5 bases and J shed 4 bases, with 10 bases lying between them. Germline V CDR1 and CDR2: MNHEY, SVGAGI. Participants had their cohort set by participant-reported clinical history. Donors in Cohort 3 counted as recovered after two negative PCRs, clearance, or symptom resolution. Original processing notes: Reference gene primer amplification in the assay estimated nucleated cell counts. The repertoire was sequenced with immunoSEQ multiplex PCR; TCRdb's copy has only in-frame clones and lacks some. Clone size and V and J calls were adopted from that table, with D and trimming inferred from the DNA. This table has over 200,000 clones, 84% appearing once.

The receptor's source is a man aged 60 to 69 who had recovered from COVID-19. The rearrangement uses TRBV6-5 and TRBJ2-3; no definite D call. Sequenced material: PBMCs or T cells enriched from blood (not recorded which). DNA of the CDR3: TGTGCCAGCAGTAAGAGATTGGCAGATACGCAGTATTTT. It codes for CASSKRLADTQYF.